The 21 T cell receptor beta chains below all came from one sample that was sequenced in a study of blood T cell repertoires in COVID-19. Sequencing was performed with immunoSEQ multiplex PCR; in TCRdb, only in-frame clones are kept and a portion is missing. The table has about 240,000 clones, 83% seen once; the top ten hold 3% to 4.5%. Specimen: PBMCs or T cells enriched from blood (not recorded which). Receptors were obtained from a woman in her thirties or forties who had been exposed to COVID-19.

The chain joins TRBV9 to TRBJ2-7, with 9 bases identical to TRBD1. Germline assignment: CDR1 SGDLS and CDR2 YYNGEE. The CDR3 length is 15 residues. J gave up 6 bases and V 4 bases, and 11 bases lay outside the gene matches. The CDR3 sequence is CASSTRGQGSGEQYF. In DNA, the CDR3 is TGTGCCAGCAGCACCCGAGGACAGGGGTCTGGCGAGCAGTACTTC.

J is TRBJ1-1 and V is TRBV6-5, with 7 bases matching TRBD1. The CDR3 spans 16 residues. CDR1 MNHEY and CDR2 SVGAGI come from the germline V gene. The V and J ends lost 0 bases and 0 bases, in that order; junction bases with no gene match: 4. CDR3 residues: CASSYSSGTVNTEAFF. Here the CDR3 DNA reads TGTGCCAGCAGTTACTCGTCCGGGACAGTGAACACTGAAGCTTTCTTT.

The chain recombines TRBV5-4 with TRBJ2-3; maybe TRBD2 (6 bases). Germline V gene data show CDR1 as SGHNT and CDR2 as YYREEE (reference sequence). The CDR3 is made up of 15 amino acids. V lost 0 bases and J 3 bases, leaving 11 bases between the germline ends. CDR3 sequence reads: CASSLGGAGTDTQYF. For the CDR3, the DNA is TGTGCCAGCAGCTTGGGCGGGGCTGGGACAGATACGCAGTATTTT. The variable domain in full, with the rest retrieved from reference TRBV5-4 and TRBJ2-3, is ETGVTQSPTHLIKTRGQQVTLRCSSQSGHNTVSWYQQALGQGPQFIFQYYREEENGRGNFPPRFSGLQFPNYSSELNVNALELDDSALYLCASSLGGAGTDTQYFGPGTRLTVL.

The chain couples TRBV12-3 or TRBV12-4 to TRBJ1-1; weak D call: TRBD1 (5 bases). V shed 8 bases and J shed 1 base, with 11 bases lying between them. The CDR3 consists of 13 residues. In DNA, the CDR3 is TGTGCCAGCTGGCAACAGGCGAACACTGAAGCTTTCTTT. It codes for CASWQQANTEAFF.

The CDR3, as DNA: TGTGCCAGCAGCTTGCAGCGCGCAGGGGCCAACGTCCTGACTTTC. This encodes CASSLQRAGANVLTF. This chain joins TRBV5-8 and TRBJ2-6; D call uncertain. CDR3 length: 15 residues. V was cut by 1 base and J by 4 bases, with 9 bases left in between. Germline V gives CDR1 SGHTS, CDR2 YDEGEE.

The table lists this clone with a few counts. The chain joins TRBV10-3 to TRBJ2-2, with 7 positions matching TRBD2. This CDR3 region has 14 residues. The V and J ends lost 4 bases and 6 bases, in that order; junction bases with no gene match: 5. Germline values: CDR1 ENHRY, CDR2 SYGVKD. The CDR3 loop reads CAISGRGEAGELFF. CDR3 bases: TGTGCCATCAGTGGCCGGGGGGAAGCCGGGGAGCTGTTTTTT.

V usage is TRBV9 and J usage is TRBJ2-2, with 8 bases lining up with TRBD1. The ends lost 0 bases at V and 1 base at J; junction bases unmatched: 2. The CDR3 length is 16 residues. The germline CDR1 and CDR2 sequences are SGDLS and YYNGEE. The CDR3 sequence is CASSVAGTGNTGELFF. For the CDR3, the DNA is TGTGCCAGCAGCGTAGCGGGGACAGGGAACACCGGGGAGCTGTTTTTT.

This chain links TRBV4-3 with TRBJ1-5; the D is unclear. CDR1 and CDR2 (germline): LGHNA, YSLEER. The V end was cut by 3 bases, the J end by 2 bases, with 14 bases between. The length of the CDR3 is 16 residues. The CDR3 reads CASSQDQEGGNQPQHF. In DNA form, the CDR3 reads TGCGCCAGCAGCCAGGATCAGGAGGGCGGCAATCAGCCCCAGCATTTT.

The gene calls are TRBV9 and TRBJ1-3; possible D gene TRBD1, 5 bases. Trimming took off 0 bases at V and 1 base at J, with 8 bases between the two ends. There are 15 residues in the CDR3. CDR1 and CDR2 from the germline V gene are SGDLS and YYNGEE. The CDR3 DNA reads as TGTGCCAGCAGCGTAGAAAAGGGGTCTGGAAACACCATATATTTT. Amino acid sequence: CASSVEKGSGNTIYF. The full variable domain, its missing parts supplied by reference TRBV9 and TRBJ1-3, is DSGVTQTPKHLITATGQRVTLRCSPRSGDLSVYWYQQSLDQGLQFLIQYYNGEERAKGNILERFSAQQFPDLHSELNLSSLELGDSALYFCASSVEKGSGNTIYFGEGSWLTVV.

The rearrangement joins TRBV19 to TRBJ2-5, with D possibly matching TRBD1 (7 bases). The CDR3 runs to 15 residues. The ends were cut back, 5 bases at V and 7 bases at J, with 20 bases in the middle. Per the germline V gene, CDR1 is LNHDA and CDR2 is SQIVND (reference sequence). The CDR3 DNA reads as TGTGCCAGTAGTCCTATCTTCCGGCAGGGGGGGACCCAGTACTTC. Translating gives CASSPIFRQGGTQYF.

The J gene is TRBJ1-1, the V gene TRBV7-2; a weak D match, TRBD1 (5 bases). Per germline, CDR1 SGHTA and CDR2 FQGNSA. Trimming pared 6 bases from V and 1 base from J, leaving 15 bases between. CDR3 size: 15 residues. CDR3 in amino acids: CASSLRQMGNTEAFF. The CDR3 bases are TGTGCCAGCAGTCTCAGACAGATGGGGAACACTGAAGCTTTCTTT.

The chain joins TRBV4-1 to TRBJ1-1; tentatively, D is TRBD1 (6 bases). Germline V lookup: CDR1 MGHRA, CDR2 YSYEKL. V was cut by 6 bases and J by 0 bases, with 11 bases left in between. The CDR3 length is 14 residues. This CDR3 is CASSQTGMNTEAFF. DNA of the CDR3: TGCGCCAGCAGTCAGACAGGCATGAACACTGAAGCTTTCTTT.

The gene calls are TRBV27 and TRBJ1-2, with unresolved D. The length of the CDR3 is 14 residues. Trimming took 5 bases from V and 4 from J, leaving 14 bases between them. Germline V CDR1 and CDR2: MNHEY, SMNVEV (reference sequence). CDR3 loop: CASSPSGDFYGYTF. The CDR3 DNA reads as TGTGCCAGCAGTCCCAGTGGAGACTTCTATGGCTACACCTTC.

V is TRBV28 and J is TRBJ2-7; 11 bases line up with TRBD2. The CDR3 runs 15 residues. Germline CDR1 MDHEN, CDR2 SYDVKM. Trimming took 6 bases from V and 4 from J; bases not matched to a gene: 8. CDR3 sequence: CASSRLAGGLYEQYF. CDR3 nucleotides: TGTGCCAGCAGCCGGCTAGCGGGGGGTTTGTACGAGCAGTACTTC.

For this clone: The junction shows a germline mismatch at one end, possibly a read error. The chain has TRBV13 and TRBJ1-1; maybe TRBD1 (6 bases). The CDR3 is made up of 14 amino acids. Germline-derived CDR1 and CDR2 are PRHDT and FYEKMQ (reference sequence). The CDR3 spells CASSLGAQGTEAFF. The CDR3, as DNA: TGTGCCAGCAGCCTAGGAGCGCAGGGGACTGAAGCTTTCTTT. Full variable domain (outside the CDR3, taken from reference TRBV13 and TRBJ1-1): AAGVIQSPRHLIKEKRETATLKCYPIPRHDTVYWYQQGPGQDPQFLISFYEKMQSDKGSIPDRFSAQQFSDYHSELNMSSLELGDSALYFCASSLGAQGTEAFFGQGTRLTVV.

The chain has TRBV27 and TRBJ1-4; a weak D match, TRBD1 (6 bases). CDR3 length: 15 residues. Trimming left V 4 bases short and J 8 bases short, with 17 bases between. Germline V gene sequence: CDR1 MNHEY, CDR2 SMNVEV (reference sequence). CDR3 loop: CASSSLPPGVEKLFF. In nucleotides, the CDR3 is TGTGCCAGCAGTTCGCTACCTCCAGGGGTGGAAAAACTGTTTTTT.

The rearrangement uses TRBV4-3 and TRBJ1-6, with 12 bases lining up with TRBD1. J gave up 2 bases and V 3 bases, and 5 bases lay outside the gene matches. Germline CDR1 LGHNA, CDR2 YSLEER. The CDR3 covers 18 residues. The CDR3: CASSQGQGAQTYNSPLHF. The DNA of the CDR3 is TGCGCCAGCAGCCAGGGACAGGGGGCGCAAACCTATAATTCACCCCTCCACTTT.

The V call is TRBV6-5, the J call TRBJ1-6; 7 nucleotides agree with TRBD1. V trimming: 6 bases; J trimming: 13 bases; junction bases outside the gene matches: 6. Per germline, CDR1 MNHEY and CDR2 SVGAGI. The CDR3 extends over 12 amino acids. In nucleotides, the CDR3 is TGTGCCAGCAGATATGGAGGGGGCCCCCTCCACTTT. Its translation: CASRYGGGPLHF.

V and J are TRBV11-1 and TRBJ2-7; no definite D call. The CDR3 is 12 residues long. V lost 4 bases, J lost 7 bases, and 11 bases lay in between. Germline V lookup: CDR1 SGHAT, CDR2 FQDESV (reference sequence). The CDR3 nucleotides read TGTGCCAGCAGCTACACCTTGAGGGAGCAGTACTTC. This gives the protein CASSYTLREQYF.

V gene TRBV20-1 combines with J gene TRBJ1-4, with D maybe TRBD1 (6 bases). Trimming pared 3 bases from V and 8 bases from J, leaving 13 bases between. CDR1 and CDR2 (germline): DFQATT, SNEGSKA (reference sequence). The CDR3 contains 13 residues. The CDR3 DNA reads as TGCAGTGCTAGTCCCGGGGGGCTCGAAAAACTGTTTTTT. Amino acids: CSASPGGLEKLFF.

The genes are TRBV5-7 and TRBJ2-1; 16 bases agree with TRBD2. TRBV5-7 is filed as an ORF, its function uncertain. The CDR3 runs 16 residues. The V gene end was trimmed by 3 bases and the J gene end by 12 bases; junction bases not matched to a gene: 9. Here the CDR3 DNA reads TGTGCCAGCAGCTGGAAGGGACTAGCGGGGGGGCTGGCGCAGTTCTTC. Protein: CASSWKGLAGGLAQFF.